This TCR beta chain was captured by sequencing in a study of OX40 agonist ivuxolimab in advanced cancers. Looking at the study overall: Ivuxolimab was an agonistic, fully human IgG2 monoclonal antibody directed against OX40 (CD134), a costimulatory receptor. Intravenous ivuxolimab was administered to patients every 2 weeks at six dose levels: 0.01, 0.1, 0.3, 1.5, 3 and 10 mg/kg. Of the approximately 50 patients in dose escalation, around 19 had hepatocellular carcinoma, around 15 had melanoma, 9 had renal cell carcinoma and 9 had head and neck cancer. The dose-escalation cohort was over 70% male with a mean age of around 62 years, ranging from 23 to 79. Patients were allowed to have had prior anti-PD-1, anti-PD-L1 or anti-CTLA-4 therapy, and approximately 41% of the dose-escalation patients had previously received checkpoint inhibitors. Partial responses occurred in three dose-escalation patients: two with cutaneous melanoma and one with hepatocellular carcinoma. Peripheral TCRbeta sequencing was intended to test whether TCR sequence diversity was altered and clonal T-cell expansion was caused by ivuxolimab. The paper describes the monotherapy dose-escalation part (N of about 47 patients) of the phase I trial of ivuxolimab. General conclusions and limits of the study: At doses from 0.1 to 3.0 mg/kg, clonal expansion was seen in both CD4+ and CD8+ blood T cells between baseline and week 6. After ivuxolimab, expanded clones were on average more numerous among CD8+ T cells than among CD4+ T cells. Partial responders in the 0.1-3.0 mg/kg groups had among the lowest normalized peripheral clonal expansion, especially among CD8+ T cells. Low levels of normalized T-cell clonal expansion were also seen in some patients who did not respond. Which antigens the clonally expanded peripheral T cells were specific for was not determined.

Genomic DNA was extracted from sorted cells for sequencing of the TCRbeta CDR3 region. The immunoSEQ Assay was used to sequence the TCRbeta CDR3 regions. Not all clones reach the TCRdb copy of this immuneACCESS table, which keeps in-frame sequences only. Checked studies attribute under half of the gap to unresolved V genes and leave the rest unexplained. The sample yields about 36,000 clones; 74% were counted once. The ten biggest clones cover approximately 18% of the sample. Patients with autoimmune disease history or receiving systemic immunosuppression were excluded from the trial. In every dose cohort, peripheral blood was drawn for TCR sequencing at baseline, cycle 4 day 1, and cycle 7 day 1. Samples were obtained from an open-label, multicenter, first-in-human phase I dose-escalation trial of ivuxolimab. Adults with locally advanced or metastatic melanoma, renal cell carcinoma, hepatocellular carcinoma or head and neck squamous cell carcinoma were enrolled in the trial. CD4+ and CD8+ T cells were sorted separately from peripheral blood before TCR sequencing.

V has 5 bases trimmed and J has 5 bases trimmed; junction bases matching no gene number 7. The CDR3, from cysteine to phenylalanine, totals 15 residues. Only CDR3 DNA is held: 45 bases, read in frame from base 1. From a lookup of the germline V gene, CDR1 and CDR2 are SGHRS and YFSETQ. Comment on this clone: This receptor's antigen is unknown. It has no much larger one-base neighbor in the sample; base qualities were not kept.

The rearrangement combines TRBV5-1 with TRBJ1-6; 7 junctional bases match TRBD1. This TCR derives from an adult with an advanced solid tumor such as melanoma, head and neck, liver or kidney cancer. The source material was CD4+ or CD8+ T cells sorted from blood, sampled in a trial of the OX40 agonist ivuxolimab. CDR3 sequence: CASRRTGAHNSPLHF. The DNA sequence is given as TGCGCCAGCAGACGCACAGGGGCGCATAATTCACCCCTCCACTTT.